A selection of T cell receptor beta chains follows, all from one sample in a study of T cells after yellow fever vaccination. TCRdb re-derived calls from the 5' RACE reads in MiXCR, one entry per CDR3 protein. The sample consists of about 230,000 distinct CDR3 sequences, roughly 6.8% of them appearing once. The starting material was CD4+ T cells sorted from PBMCs, obtained on the day of the yellow fever booster vaccination. Source of these receptors: a man aged 25 to 45 who received the YFV17D yellow fever vaccine. Both conserved end residues are part of each CDR3. The D gene is left open where the match is weak. Clone sizes are given selectively: once, few, many, or a class where the clone is expanded.

size,D,V,J,DNA,CDR3
many,-,TRBV5-1,TRBJ1-4,TGCGCCAGCAGCTTGGGACATGGTAATGAAAAACTGTTTTTT,CASSLGHGNEKLFF
many,-,TRBV21-1,TRBJ2-1,TGTGCCAGCAGCACCTTCCGGGACACCGAGCAGTTCTTC,CASSTFRDTEQFF
many,TRBD1,TRBV5-1,TRBJ2-6,TGCGCCAGCAGCTATCAACCGGGACAGGGGTCAGGGGCCAACGTCCTGACTTTC,CASSYQPGQGSGANVLTF
-,-,TRBV19,TRBJ2-7,TGTGCCACCAACCCTGGGGATTTGGCATACGAGCAGTACTTC,CATNPGDLAYEQYF
few,TRBD2,TRBV7-7,TRBJ2-1,TGTGCCAGCAGCCCACGGACTAGCACCTACAATGAGCAGTTCTTC,CASSPRTSTYNEQFF
many,-,TRBV11-3,TRBJ2-2,TGTGCCAGCAGCTTATCCCTGACAGGCTATATGGACACCGGGGAGCTGTTTTTT,CASSLSLTGYMDTGELFF
many,TRBD1,TRBV7-2,TRBJ2-7,TGTGCCAGCAGCGACAGGGGCGGAGGGAGTAGCCACGAGCAGTACTTC,CASSDRGGGSSHEQYF
many,-,TRBV28,TRBJ2-7,TGTGCCAGCAGTCTCCTTGAGGCAGTTCCGGACCACGAGCAGTACTTC,CASSLLEAVPDHEQYF
few,-,TRBV20-1,TRBJ2-3,TGCAGTGCTAGACCGTGGGGGGTCAGTACAGATACGCAGTATTTT,CSARPWGVSTDTQYF
few,TRBD1,TRBV12-3/TRBV12-4,TRBJ2-5,TGTGCCAGCAGCTCAGGGACAGGGCAACTGTACTTC,CASSSGTGQLYF
few,-,TRBV20-1,TRBJ2-1,TGCAGTGCTAGCGGGAAATACAATGAGCAGTTCTTC,CSASGKYNEQFF
few,TRBD2,TRBV5-4,TRBJ2-5,TGTGCCAGCAGCCGGGGGCTAGCGGGAACCCCCCAAGAGACCCAGTACTTC,CASSRGLAGTPQETQYF
-,-,TRBV5-6,TRBJ1-1,TGTGCCAGCAGCTGGCGAGGGTCGAACACTGAAGCTTTCTTT,CASSWRGSNTEAFF
few,-,TRBV6-5,TRBJ1-2,TGTGCCAGCAGTAGGGGGGCGAATGGCTACACCTTC,CASSRGANGYTF
-,-,TRBV9,TRBJ2-3,TGTGCCAGCAGCGTAGATTGGGGTTCAGCAGATACGCAGTATTTT,CASSVDWGSADTQYF
few,-,TRBV20-1,TRBJ2-1,TGCAGTGCTATACTACCGAGCTCCTACAATGAGCAGTTCTTC,CSAILPSSYNEQFF
many,TRBD1,TRBV18,TRBJ2-7,TGTGCCAGCTCACCACCCTTGAGACAGGGCTCTCTCGAGCAGTACTTC,CASSPPLRQGSLEQYF
-,-,TRBV20-1,TRBJ2-2,TGCTGTGCTAGCCCACTAACAGGGTTCGTGAACACCGGGGAGCTGTTTTTT,CCASPLTGFVNTGELFF
few,-,TRBV20-1,TRBJ2-7,TGCAGTGCCACCGGAGGGCTAGCGAGAGGCGAGCAGTACTTC,CSATGGLARGEQYF
-,TRBD2,TRBV9,TRBJ2-1,TGTGCCAGCAGCGTAGGGGGGGGAGGCTCCTACAATGAGCAGTTCTTC,CASSVGGGGSYNEQFF
many,TRBD1,TRBV10-1,TRBJ2-7,TGCGCCAGCAGTCCGGGACAGGCGGGTTCGAAGTACTTC,CASSPGQAGSKYF
many,TRBD1,TRBV2,TRBJ2-5,TGTGCCAGCAACCGGGACAGGGGGCGCGGAGAGACCCAGTACTTC,CASNRDRGRGETQYF
-,-,TRBV11-2,TRBJ1-5,TGTGCCAGCAGTCGGGGTGGGGGCCAGCCCCAGCATTTT,CASSRGGGQPQHF
many,-,TRBV5-6,TRBJ2-1,TGTGCCAGCAGCTTGGTCCCGAGAGAGCAGTTCTTC,CASSLVPREQFF
-,-,TRBV28,TRBJ2-3,TGTGCCAGCAGGGCGTCTGCGGGACGCAAAAAGGGAGATACGCAGTATTTT,CASRASAGRKKGDTQYF
few,TRBD1,TRBV25-1,TRBJ2-1,TGTGCCAGCAGTGAACCCCGACAGGGAGACACGCAGTTCTTC,CASSEPRQGDTQFF
-,-,TRBV25-1,TRBJ1-6,TGTGCCAGCAGTCCGAGGCGGACCAATTCACCCCTCCACTTT,CASSPRRTNSPLHF
many,TRBD1,TRBV12-3/TRBV12-4,TRBJ1-5,TGTGCCAGCGGCCTCGGGACAGGGAGCCATCAGCCCCAGCATTTT,CASGLGTGSHQPQHF
-,TRBD1,TRBV6-2/TRBV6-3,TRBJ2-7,TGTGCCAGCAGCTACTCGGACAGGGGAGCTACTAACGAGCAGTACTTC,CASSYSDRGATNEQYF
-,TRBD1,TRBV7-9,TRBJ1-2,TGTGCCAGCAGCGACGAGGGGGCCCCCGGCTATGGCTACACCTTC,CASSDEGAPGYGYTF
-,-,TRBV19,TRBJ2-4,TGTGCCAGTAGTATAAAGGGTGAGGGGGCCAAAAACATTCAGTACTTC,CASSIKGEGAKNIQYF
few,-,TRBV29-1,TRBJ1-2,TGCAGCGTTGGTCGGGACGCACTGGGAGGCTACACCTTC,CSVGRDALGGYTF
few,-,TRBV5-1,TRBJ1-1,TGCGCCAGCAGCTCCGACACGTTCACTGAAGCTTTCTTT,CASSSDTFTEAFF
many,TRBD1,TRBV2,TRBJ1-2,TGTGCCAGCAGTCCGGACAGGCTAGACTATGGCTACACCTTC,CASSPDRLDYGYTF
few,TRBD2,TRBV28,TRBJ2-2,TGTGCCAGCAGTGGACTAGCGGGGGCGAACACCGGGGAGCTGTTTTTT,CASSGLAGANTGELFF
many,TRBD2,TRBV11-2,TRBJ2-1,TGTGCCAGCAGTCCGGGGCCCCCGGGACTAGCCTCCTACAATGAGCAGTTCTTC,CASSPGPPGLASYNEQFF
-,-,TRBV21-1,TRBJ2-1,TGTGCCAGCAGCGGGAGGGGGCCGTTCTTC,CASSGRGPFF
few,-,TRBV12-3/TRBV12-4,TRBJ2-2,TGTGCCAGCAGTTTAAATTTCGGCATCGCGAACACCGGGGAGCTGTTTTTT,CASSLNFGIANTGELFF
few,TRBD2,TRBV4-2,TRBJ2-1,TGTGCCAGCAGCCAAAGATCCGGCCAGCGGGGGTACAATGAGCAGTTCTTC,CASSQRSGQRGYNEQFF
few,-,TRBV20-1,TRBJ2-1,TGCAGTGCTAGGCGGGCCTCCGGCTGGAATGAGCAGTTCTTC,CSARRASGWNEQFF
-,-,TRBV6-6,TRBJ2-6,TGTGCCAGCAGTCCTGGGGCCAACGTCCTGACTTTC,CASSPGANVLTF
-,-,TRBV20-1,TRBJ2-5,TGCAGTGCTACTGAGCCTGGGGGGACAGACATTAATCAAGAGACCCAGTACTTC,CSATEPGGTDINQETQYF
few,-,TRBV12-3/TRBV12-4,TRBJ2-1,TGTGCCAGCAGTTTAAGGGGAAGCTCCTACAATGAGCAGTTCTTC,CASSLRGSSYNEQFF